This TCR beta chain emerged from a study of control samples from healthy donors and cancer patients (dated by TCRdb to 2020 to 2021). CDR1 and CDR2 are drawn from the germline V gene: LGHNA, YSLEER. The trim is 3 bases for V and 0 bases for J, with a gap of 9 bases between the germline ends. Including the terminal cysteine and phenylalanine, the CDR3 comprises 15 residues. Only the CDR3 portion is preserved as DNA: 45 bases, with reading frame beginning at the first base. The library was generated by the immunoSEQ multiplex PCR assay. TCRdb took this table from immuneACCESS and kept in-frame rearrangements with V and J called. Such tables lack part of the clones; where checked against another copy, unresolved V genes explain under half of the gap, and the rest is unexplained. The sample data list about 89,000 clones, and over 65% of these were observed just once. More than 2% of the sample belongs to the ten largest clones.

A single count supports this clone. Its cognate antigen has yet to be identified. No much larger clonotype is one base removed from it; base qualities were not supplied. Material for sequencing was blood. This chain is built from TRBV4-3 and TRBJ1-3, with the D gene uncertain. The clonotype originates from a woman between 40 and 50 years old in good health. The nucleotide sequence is TGCGCCAGCAGCCAGGGCAGATCCTCTGGAAACACCATATATTTT. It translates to CASSQGRSSGNTIYF.